These T cell receptor beta chains were read from a single sample in a study of T cell responses to AZD1222 COVID-19 vaccine. Clones were sequenced by immunoSEQ multiplex PCR, and TCRdb holds only the in-frame ones, with some missing. The table has about 180,000 clones, about nine tenths seen once; the top ten hold roughly 2%. The source material was peripheral blood, sampled 28 days after the second AZD1222 dose. The receptors originated from an adult who received the AZD1222 COVID-19 vaccine. The CDR3 runs from the conserved cysteine through the conserved F or W. D genes are given only for firm matches. The size field is filled for only some rows; it gives once, few, many or a size class.

clone size	V gene	D gene	J gene	CDR3 DNA	CDR3 protein
once	TRBV5-6	NA	TRBJ2-5	TGTGCCAGCAGCTTGGCGGGGGGCCTCCAAGAGACCCAGTACTTC	CASSLAGGLQETQYF
NA	TRBV6-6	TRBD2	TRBJ2-1	TGTGCCAGCAGCACTAGCGGGAACCCGACGAATGAGCAGTTCTTC	CASSTSGNPTNEQFF
NA	TRBV5-1	NA	TRBJ2-7	TGCGCCAGCAGCTTGGCCCGCTCCTACGAGCAGTACTTC	CASSLARSYEQYF
NA	TRBV9	NA	TRBJ2-2	TGTGCCAGCAGCACGAACACCGGGGAGCTGTTTTTT	CASSTNTGELFF
NA	TRBV18	NA	TRBJ2-7	TGTGCCAGCTCACCGCAGGAGAACGAGCAGTACTTC	CASSPQENEQYF
NA	TRBV5-5	NA	TRBJ2-1	TGTGCCAGCAGCTTGGCGGGGGGCTTGGAGCAGTTCTTC	CASSLAGGLEQFF
NA	TRBV7-2	TRBD1	TRBJ1-2	TGTGCCAGCAGCTTAGCTGGGACAGGGGAATATGGCTACACCTTC	CASSLAGTGEYGYTF
NA	TRBV4-2	TRBD1	TRBJ1-4	TGTGCCAGCAGCCAAGAGTTTTGGACAGGGGAAGATGAAAAACTGTTTTTT	CASSQEFWTGEDEKLFF
NA	TRBV6-5	TRBD2	TRBJ2-7	TGTGCCAGCAGGGGACTAGAAACCTACGAGCAGTACTTC	CASRGLETYEQYF
NA	TRBV2	NA	TRBJ1-1	TGTGCCAGCATAGAGAACGGACCCAACACTGAAGCTTTCTTT	CASIENGPNTEAFF
NA	TRBV11-2	NA	TRBJ2-3	TGTGCCAGCAGCTTAGCAGGGGGGCCGCGGGATACGCAGTATTTT	CASSLAGGPRDTQYF
once	TRBV24-1	NA	TRBJ1-6	TGTGCCACCAGTGATTTCGTTTCCTCCTATAATTCACCCCTCCACTTT	CATSDFVSSYNSPLHF
NA	TRBV6-5	NA	TRBJ2-7	TGTGCCACCGGGACGGAGACCTACGAGCAGTACTTC	CATGTETYEQYF
once	TRBV3-1/TRBV3-2	NA	TRBJ2-7	TGTGCCAGCAGCCAAGTTTGCCGGGGAAGATCCTACGAGCAGTACTTC	CASSQVCRGRSYEQYF
NA	TRBV9	NA	TRBJ2-3	TGTGCCAGCAGCGGGCGGTATAGCACAGATACGCAGTATTTT	CASSGRYSTDTQYF
NA	TRBV6-2/TRBV6-3	TRBD1	TRBJ1-5	TGTGCCAGCAGTTTTGGACAGGGTGGAAATCAGCCCCAGCATTTT	CASSFGQGGNQPQHF
NA	TRBV18	NA	TRBJ2-5	TGTGCCAGCTCACCGTTCGGAGAGAGACAAGAGACCCAGTACTTC	CASSPFGERQETQYF
NA	TRBV6-5	NA	TRBJ2-3	TGTGCCAGCAGTTACCGAACAGGGTCAGATACGCAGTATTTT	CASSYRTGSDTQYF
NA	TRBV30	NA	TRBJ2-7	TGTGCCTGGGGGGTTAGTTCCTACGAGCAGTACTTC	CAWGVSSYEQYF
NA	TRBV30	NA	TRBJ2-5	TGTGCCTGGAGTGTATCGGAGACCCAGTACTTC	CAWSVSETQYF
once	TRBV19	NA	TRBJ1-5	TGTGCCAGTAGCAGCGGGATCGCTAGCAATCAGCCCCAGCATTTT	CASSSGIASNQPQHF
NA	TRBV19	TRBD1	TRBJ2-3	TGTGCCAGTAGGAGGGGGCGCGACACAGATACGCAGTATTTT	CASRRGRDTDTQYF
NA	TRBV28	NA	TRBJ1-2	TGTGCCATCGCCATGCCGGGAAACCAGTTTGGCTACACCTTC	CAIAMPGNQFGYTF
NA	TRBV2	NA	TRBJ2-1	TGTGCCAGCAGTGAGCGCAGGGGGCAGTTCTTC	CASSERRGQFF
NA	TRBV11-2	NA	TRBJ2-7	TGTGCCAGCAGCTTTCTACAGGGTGGCGAGCAGTACTTC	CASSFLQGGEQYF
NA	TRBV4-3	NA	TRBJ1-2	TGCGCCAGCAGCCAAGATCATGGAGCTAACTATGGCTACACCTTC	CASSQDHGANYGYTF
NA	TRBV19	NA	TRBJ2-1	TGTGCCAGTAGTCCCCGGAGGGCTGACAATGAGCAGTTCTTC	CASSPRRADNEQFF
NA	TRBV4-1	NA	TRBJ2-1	TGCGCCAGCAGCCAAGTTGTAGCCTCAGGGCGCAATGAGCAGTTCTTC	CASSQVVASGRNEQFF
NA	TRBV7-2	TRBD1	TRBJ1-2	TGTGCCAGCAGCTTAGTTCGGCAGGGGGCCGGCTACACCTTC	CASSLVRQGAGYTF
NA	TRBV11-2	TRBD2	TRBJ2-1	TGTGCCAGCAGCTGGACTAGCGGGGGGCTTGAGCAGTTCTTC	CASSWTSGGLEQFF
NA	TRBV5-4	NA	TRBJ1-2	TGTGCCAGCAGTTCGACCGGGGGTGGCTACACCTTC	CASSSTGGGYTF
NA	TRBV6-1	NA	TRBJ2-7	TGTGCCAGCAGTGAAGCGCTGAGATCCTACGAGCAGTACTTC	CASSEALRSYEQYF
NA	TRBV3-1/TRBV3-2	NA	TRBJ1-3	TGTGCCAGCAGCCAAGATGTGAGCTCTGGAAACACCATATATTTT	CASSQDVSSGNTIYF
NA	TRBV30	TRBD1	TRBJ1-6	TGTGCCTTCACGACGCCGACAGGGAAGGAATCACCCCTCCACTTT	CAFTTPTGKESPLHF
NA	TRBV27	NA	TRBJ1-5	TGTGCCAGCACCCCTGGGGCAGGGATGAATCAGCCCCAGCATTTT	CASTPGAGMNQPQHF
NA	TRBV4-1	NA	TRBJ1-2	TGCGCCAGCAGCCAGTTGAATCAGGACTCCTATGGCTACACCTTC	CASSQLNQDSYGYTF
NA	TRBV19	TRBD1	TRBJ2-7	TGTGCCAGTAGTACAGGGGGCGATCCCTACGAGCAGTACTTC	CASSTGGDPYEQYF
few	TRBV19	TRBD2	TRBJ2-3	TGTGCCAGTAGTATAGCGGGGGGGCAAGATACGCAGTATTTT	CASSIAGGQDTQYF
NA	TRBV2	TRBD1	TRBJ1-6	TGTGCCAGCAGGGAGGACAGGGTGGAAAATTCACCCCTCCACTTT	CASREDRVENSPLHF
NA	TRBV18	NA	TRBJ2-7	TGTGCCAGCTCACCACCGAAGGCACCTTCCTACGAGCAGTACTTC	CASSPPKAPSYEQYF
NA	TRBV5-6	TRBD1	TRBJ2-7	TGTGCCAGCAGGTGGACAGGGGGCGCGAACGAGCAGTACTTC	CASRWTGGANEQYF
NA	TRBV29-1	NA	TRBJ1-1	TGCAGCGTTTTCTATTTGCAGGTGAACACTGAAGCTTTCTTT	CSVFYLQVNTEAFF
NA	TRBV18	NA	TRBJ2-3	TGTGCCAGCTCACCCGAGCGGACGGAGCTTGGGGATACGCAGTATTTT	CASSPERTELGDTQYF